This TCR beta chain was sequenced in a study of T cells in Graves' hyperthyroidism and ophthalmopathy. Study summary: Prior to any treatment, at the point of initial diagnosis, peripheral blood was collected. Findings and limits, study-wide: Blood also carried most thyroid clonotypes expanded above 0.001. Before onset, ophthalmopathy was predicted by the model a median 6.5 months earlier.

Worth noting for this clonotype: Its specificity is unknown.

Amplified TCR beta CDR3 regions came from RNA transcripts. The TCR CDR3 was amplified in a first-round RT-PCR using the HTBI primer set. TCRdb reprocessed the multiplex PCR reads via MiXCR and lists one record per CDR3 protein. Among hundreds of thousands of distinct CDR3 sequences, 15% to 20% were seen once, and the ten largest hold roughly 18%. Those patients with uncontrolled infection, other autoimmune disease, pregnancy or lactation were excluded. CDR3 length: 15 residues. The germline V and J ends were trimmed by 5 bases and 2 bases, with 16 bases remaining between them. Looked up from germline, CDR1 is MNHEY and CDR2 is SMNVEV (reference sequence).

This chain links TRBV27 with TRBJ2-7; D is unresolved. The specimen was blood. This sequence originates from a woman between 18 and 29 years old with Graves' ophthalmopathy. DNA for the CDR3: TGTGCCAGCAGTACCGGATCTTACCCTACCTACGAGCAGTACTTC. It is translated as CASSTGSYPTYEQYF.